This T cell receptor beta chain came from a study of PD-L1 blockade in urothelial cancer. V lost 4 bases and J 6 bases, leaving 7 bases between the germline ends. The CDR3 length is 12 residues. CDR1 and CDR2 from the germline V gene are MNHEY and SVGAGI. Enrolled patients showed locally advanced or metastatic urothelial carcinoma. Samples were collected from each patient before treatment and during treatment. Each patient gave between 1 and 8 of them in total. Spiking of synthetic TCR analog templates was performed in each PCR. The protocol was immunoSEQ multiplex PCR, while the TCRdb copy is restricted to in-frame clones and leaves out a portion. This sample has approximately 110,000 clones, with 70% to 85% found just once.

This TCR came from a man aged 45 to 65 with urothelial cancer. This specimen was PBMCs, taken around atezolizumab (anti-PD-L1) treatment. The rearrangement links TRBV6-5 to TRBJ2-1; no firm D call. The CDR3 DNA is TGTGCCAGCAGTTCACCCGGCAATGAGCAGTTCTTC. The encoded protein is CASSSPGNEQFF.